A single sample gave rise to the 14 T cell receptor beta chains below, sequenced in a study of regulatory T cells in long-lasting Graves disease. Investigators prepared the TCR beta libraries by applying iRepertoire HTBI primers and Arm-PCR of CDR3 regions. TCRdb reanalysed the multiplex PCR reads using MiXCR and keeps one entry per CDR3 protein. The table shows over 500,000 distinct CDR3 sequences, with about 16% occurring only once. As to time point: newly diagnosed GD, antithyroid drugs for less than 3 months. Isolated PBMC RNA provided the starting material for the TCR library. This sample also appeared in a second study, on T cells in Graves' hyperthyroidism and ophthalmopathy.

The sample consisted of peripheral blood mononuclear cells (PBMCs), taken at new diagnosis, from a patient treated with antithyroid drugs. These TCRs come from a man between 18 and 35 years old with Graves disease.

This clonotype appeared many times. V is TRBV28 and J is TRBJ2-2, with 10 bases that match TRBD2. Germline values: CDR1 MDHEN, CDR2 SYDVKM. The V and J ends lost 5 bases and 6 bases, in that order; junction bases with no gene match: 6. The CDR3 totals 15 residues. The CDR3 reads CASSPPLAGAGELFF. DNA of the CDR3: TGTGCCAGCAGTCCCCCCCTAGCGGGAGCCGGGGAGCTGTTTTTT. The whole variable domain, filled in from reference TRBV28 and TRBJ2-2, reads DVKVTQSSRYLVKRTGEKVFLECVQDMDHENMFWYRQDPGLGLRLIYFSYDVKMKEKGDIPEGYSVSREKKERFSLILESASTNQTSMYLCASSPPLAGAGELFFGEGSRLTVL.

Ten or more counts support this clonotype. The chain couples TRBV7-9 to TRBJ2-7, with 10 bases matching TRBD1. Germline V gene data show CDR1 as SEHNR and CDR2 as FQNEAQ (reference sequence). Trimming at V came to 7 bases and at J to 6 bases, leaving 9 bases not matched to a gene. The CDR3 is made up of 14 amino acids. The CDR3 sequence is CASIATGGKAEQYF. CDR3 nucleotides: TGTGCCAGCATCGCGACAGGGGGCAAGGCCGAGCAGTACTTC. The full variable domain, completed using reference TRBV7-9 and TRBJ2-7, is DTGVSQNPRHKITKRGQNVTFRCDPISEHNRLYWYRQTLGQGPEFLTYFQNEAQLEKSRLLSDRFSAERPKGSFSTLEIQRTEQGDSAMYLCASIATGGKAEQYFGPGTRLTVT.

The chain employs TRBV7-8 and TRBJ2-7; D assignment may be TRBD1 or TRBD2 (5 bases each). The CDR3 spans 16 residues. The germline V gene encodes CDR1 SGHVS and CDR2 FQNEAQ. Trimming removed 8 bases at V and 6 bases at J, with 26 bases between. CDR3 DNA sequence: TGTGCCAGCCGAACACGGGGCGGAGCTAGGTGGTTCGAGCAGTACTTC. Translating it yields CASRTRGGARWFEQYF. Full variable domain (missing parts from reference TRBV7-8 and TRBJ2-7): GAGVSQSPRYKVAKRGQDVALRCDPISGHVSLFWYQQALGQGPEFLTYFQNEAQLDKSGLPSDRFFAERPEGSVSTLKIQRTQQEDSAVYLCASRTRGGARWFEQYFGPGTRLTVT.

This clonotype was recorded many times. The chain is built from TRBV20-1 and TRBJ2-3, with 7 bases fitting TRBD2. Losses at the gene ends were 6 bases for V and 2 bases for J; bases not matched to a gene: 11. The V gene's germline CDR1 is DFQATT and CDR2 SNEGSKA (reference sequence). This CDR3 region has 15 residues. The CDR3 DNA reads as TGCAGTGCCGCAGAGGGCGGGAGAGCCACAGATACGCAGTATTTT. The encoded protein is CSAAEGGRATDTQYF.

CDR3 sequence (DNA): TGTGCCAGCTCTTCGACTAGCGGGGGACACGAGCAGTACTTC. Amino acids: CASSSTSGGHEQYF. J is TRBJ2-7 and V is TRBV18; 12 bases agree with TRBD2. From germline, CDR1 is KGHSH and CDR2 LQKENI. Trimming cost V 6 bases and J 5 bases; bases outside gene matches: 5. The length of the CDR3 is 14 residues.

This clonotype was seen at least ten times. The chain uses TRBV12-3 or TRBV12-4 and TRBJ2-3; tentative D call: TRBD2 (5 bases). The CDR3 loop spans 15 amino acids. Trimming pared 5 bases from V and 2 bases from J, leaving 14 bases between. CDR3 region: CASSRGSTFTDTQYF. The CDR3 DNA sequence: TGTGCCAGCAGTCGAGGGTCTACCTTCACAGATACGCAGTATTTT.

This chain links TRBV30 with TRBJ2-1, with 7 positions matching TRBD1. Trimming at V came to 1 base and at J to 7 bases, leaving 1 base not matched to a gene. Germline values: CDR1 GTSNPN, CDR2 SVGIG (reference sequence). The CDR3 has 12 amino acids. DNA of the CDR3: TGTGCCTGGAGTGCCAGGGGGAATGAGCAGTTCTTC. This encodes CAWSARGNEQFF. Looking up the rest from reference TRBV30 and TRBJ2-1 gives the full variable domain: SQTIHQWPATLVQPVGSPLSLECTVEGTSNPNLYWYRQAAGRGLQLLFYSVGIGQISSEVPQNLSASRPQDRQFILSSKKLLLSDSGFYLCAWSARGNEQFFGPGTRLTVL.

The chain couples TRBV29-1 to TRBJ2-2; tentatively, D is TRBD1 (6 bases). This CDR3 comprises 13 residues. CDR1 and CDR2 from the germline V gene are SQVTM and ANQGSEA. Trimming stripped 4 bases from V and 4 bases from J, with 10 bases between. The CDR3 DNA reads TGCAGCGTTGGTTGGACAGTCACCGGGGAGCTGTTTTTT. Its protein product is CSVGWTVTGELFF.

The V gene is TRBV20-1, the J gene TRBJ2-7; D is tentatively TRBD1 or TRBD2 (5 bases each). Germline V gives CDR1 DFQATT, CDR2 SNEGSKA (reference sequence). The V end lost 2 bases, the J end lost 3 bases, and 11 bases lay between the germline ends. The CDR3 is made up of 13 amino acids. The CDR3 region is CSARLGEYYEQYF. The CDR3 DNA reads TGCAGTGCTAGATTGGGGGAGTACTACGAGCAGTACTTC.

This clonotype was detected many times. The CDR3 reads CSVVWAALMNTEAFF. In DNA form, the CDR3 reads TGCAGCGTTGTTTGGGCAGCCCTCATGAACACTGAAGCTTTCTTT. V and J are TRBV29-1 and TRBJ1-1; D is uncertain. Germline CDR1 reads SQVTM; CDR2 reads ANQGSEA. V lost 4 bases, J lost 0 bases, and 15 bases lay in between. This CDR3 is 15 amino acids long.

This clonotype was seen many times. V gene TRBV20-1 combines with J gene TRBJ2-7; 9 positions agree with TRBD2. V lost 1 base, J lost 3 bases, and 10 bases stayed unmatched. The V gene's germline CDR1 is DFQATT and CDR2 SNEGSKA (reference sequence). CDR3 length: 16 residues. The CDR3 coding sequence is TGCAGTGCTAGAGGGTCTGCTAGCGGGACGTTCTACGAGCAGTACTTC. It yields the protein CSARGSASGTFYEQYF.

As concerns this clonotype: This may arise from a read error, as a much more abundant clone is one base away. The rearrangement links TRBV27 to TRBJ2-3; the D is unclear. The CDR3 has 12 amino acids. Germline-derived CDR1 and CDR2 are MNHEY and SMNVEV (reference sequence). The CDR3 loop reads CASSPHTDTRYF. Here the CDR3 DNA reads TGTGCCAGCAGTCCTCACACAGATACGCGGTATTTT.

This sequence joins TRBV6-1 and TRBJ1-6; D perhaps matches TRBD1 (5 bases). Germline-derived CDR1 and CDR2 are MNHNS and SASEGT. This CDR3 has 15 amino acids. The V end lost 5 bases, the J end lost 8 bases, and 16 bases lay between the germline ends. The DNA of the CDR3 is TGTGCCAGCAGTAACATCAGGGTGTGGGATTCACCCCTCCACTTT. Translated, it gives CASSNIRVWDSPLHF.

This clonotype was seen repeatedly, ten times or more. This chain uses TRBV30 with TRBJ1-6; TRBD1 is a possible D gene (5 bases). Trimming removed 4 bases at V and 6 bases at J, with 10 bases between. The CDR3 loop spans 13 amino acids. The germline V gene has CDR1 GTSNPN and CDR2 SVGIG (reference sequence). This CDR3 reads CAWTRDSNSPLHF. CDR3 coding DNA: TGTGCCTGGACTCGGGACTCTAATTCACCCCTCCACTTT. The full variable domain, completed using reference TRBV30 and TRBJ1-6, is SQTIHQWPATLVQPVGSPLSLECTVEGTSNPNLYWYRQAAGRGLQLLFYSVGIGQISSEVPQNLSASRPQDRQFILSSKKLLLSDSGFYLCAWTRDSNSPLHFGNGTRLTVT.